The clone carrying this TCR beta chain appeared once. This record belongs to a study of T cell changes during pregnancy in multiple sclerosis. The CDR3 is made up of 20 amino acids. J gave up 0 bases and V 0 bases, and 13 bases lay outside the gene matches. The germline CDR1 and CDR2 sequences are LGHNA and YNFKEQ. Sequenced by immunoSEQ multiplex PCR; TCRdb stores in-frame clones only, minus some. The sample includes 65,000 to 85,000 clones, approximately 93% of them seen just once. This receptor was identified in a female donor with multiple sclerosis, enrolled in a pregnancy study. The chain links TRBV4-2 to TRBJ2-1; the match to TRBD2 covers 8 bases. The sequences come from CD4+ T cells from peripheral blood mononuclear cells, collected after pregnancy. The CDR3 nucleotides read TGTGCCAGCAGCCAAGATTGGGTCCTAGCGGGCCTGAGCTCCTACAATGAGCAGTTCTTC. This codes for CASSQDWVLAGLSSYNEQFF.